This T cell receptor (beta chain) is drawn from a study of a mutant IDH1 vaccine in newly diagnosed glioma. About the research overall: Treated patients had a mean age of 40.4 years and an approximately 62% male, around 38% female split. The therapy given earlier, which was standard therapy, consisted of radiotherapy, temozolomide, or both, and most of the patients received both.

Libraries were prepared by immunoSEQ multiplex PCR; TCRdb keeps only in-frame clonotypes and omits some of them. The sample includes tens of thousands of clones, approximately 93% of them seen just once. CDR1 and CDR2 from the germline V gene are MNHEY and SMNVEV (reference sequence). There are 23 residues in the CDR3. V was pared by 3 bases and J by 0 bases, with 27 bases of the junction left unmatched. With regard to this clone: The antigen is not known.

The time point here: week 5, during vaccination. Vaccination used 300 ug of mutant IDH1 20-mer peptide per dose, with topical imiquimod. This clonotype was sampled from a man over 45 with glioma. The rearrangement joins TRBV27 to TRBJ2-7; 9 nucleotides align to TRBD1. Sample: PBMCs, taken from a glioma patient whose treatment included an IDH1 peptide vaccine. The chain's CDR3 is CASSFLSNVVKHRDRVGSYEQYF. As DNA, the CDR3 is TGTGCCAGCAGTTTTCTAAGTAACGTGGTCAAGCACCGGGACAGGGTGGGCTCCTACGAGCAGTACTTC.